Following are 13 T cell receptor beta chains from one sample sequenced in a study of post-analysis software for immune sequencing data. Overall study results and limits: Among roughly five TRBV segments more frequent in patients than controls were TRBV5-6, TRBV5-1 and TRBV20-1.

These TCRs are of unknown antigen specificity. The authors incorporated unique molecular identifiers into the TCR beta cDNA libraries. TCRdb independently ran MiXCR on the PCR reads; one entry per CDR3 protein. The sample consists of about 540,000 distinct CDR3 sequences, about a third of them appearing once. The sequenced sample was blood. Receptors originate from a girl aged 2-17 years with multiple sclerosis.

This sequence joins TRBV20-1 and TRBJ2-3; either TRBD1 or TRBD2 may fit D (6 bases each). The CDR3 consists of 15 residues. CDR1 is DFQATT, CDR2 SNEGSKA, per germline (reference sequence). With 8 bases removed from V and 0 bases from J, the gap between germline ends came to 18 bases. The CDR3 DNA is TGCAGTTCCGGCCTCGGGGGCCATAGCACAGATACGCAGTATTTT. Protein product: CSSGLGGHSTDTQYF.

V is TRBV11-2 and J is TRBJ2-5; D may be TRBD2 (5 bases). V was shortened by 5 bases and J by 5 bases, with 18 bases between the two germline ends. The germline gives CDR1 SGHAT, CDR2 FQNNGV. This CDR3 contains 15 residues. CDR3 in DNA: TGTGCCAGCAGCGCCACTAGTATAGCGTGGGAGACCCAGTACTTC. Translated, it gives CASSATSIAWETQYF.

The chain is built from TRBV3-1 and TRBJ2-5, with D unresolved. The CDR3 extends over 12 amino acids. Per the germline V gene, CDR1 is LGHDT and CDR2 is YNNKEL (reference sequence). Trimming removed 8 bases from V and 3 bases from J, with 10 bases in between. CDR3 amino acids: CASGRSEETQYF. The DNA for the CDR3 is TGTGCCAGCGGCCGATCTGAAGAGACCCAGTACTTC.

The rearrangement joins TRBV7-6 to TRBJ1-5; D uncertain. This CDR3 comprises 16 residues. With 3 bases removed from V and 2 bases from J, the gap between germline ends came to 14 bases. Per germline, CDR1 SGHVS and CDR2 FNYEAQ. The CDR3: CASSFAARSGNQPQHF. CDR3 in DNA: TGTGCCAGCAGCTTCGCCGCGAGGTCGGGCAATCAGCCCCAGCATTTT.

This clonotype is medium-sized within its sample. This sequence joins TRBV15 and TRBJ2-1; D may be TRBD2 (5 bases). Germline V CDR1 and CDR2: LNHNV, YYDKDF (reference sequence). Between the trimmed V and J ends, which lost 0 bases and 10 bases, there was a span of 10 bases. CDR3 length: 13 residues. CDR3 DNA: TGTGCCACCAGCAGAGATCCTGGGGAGGAGCAGTTCTTC. This gives the protein CATSRDPGEEQFF. The full variable domain, with the rest looked up from reference TRBV15 and TRBJ2-1, is DAMVIQNPRYQVTQFGKPVTLSCSQTLNHNVMYWYQQKSSQAPKLLFHYYDKDFNNEADTPDNFQSRRPNTSFCFLDIRSPGLGDTAMYLCATSRDPGEEQFFGPGTRLTVL.

This clonotype has just a few counts. The genes are TRBV6-1 and TRBJ2-6, with D maybe TRBD1 (5 bases). There are 18 residues in the CDR3. The V gene lost 1 base and the J gene lost 0 bases, with 13 bases spanning the gap. The germline CDR1 and CDR2 sequences are MNHNS and SASEGT. DNA of the CDR3: TGTGCCAGCAGTGAAGGGCAGGGCACATTCTCTGGGGCCAACGTCCTGACTTTC. Protein: CASSEGQGTFSGANVLTF.

The chain couples TRBV7-9 to TRBJ1-4; TRBD1 aligns across 7 bases. The trim removed 5 bases at V and 2 bases at J, leaving 14 bases unmatched. The V gene's germline CDR1 is SEHNR and CDR2 FQNEAQ (reference sequence). The CDR3 spans 18 residues. The DNA for the CDR3 is TGTGCCAGCAGCCTGGGAGGGGGCTGGTTGAGGACTAATGAAAAACTGTTTTTT. It codes for CASSLGGGWLRTNEKLFF. Using reference TRBV7-9 and TRBJ1-4 for the parts outside the CDR3, the full variable domain is DTGVSQNPRHKITKRGQNVTFRCDPISEHNRLYWYRQTLGQGPEFLTYFQNEAQLEKSRLLSDRFSAERPKGSFSTLEIQRTEQGDSAMYLCASSLGGGWLRTNEKLFFGSGTQLSVL.

On this clonotype itself: At one end, the junction sequence differs from germline, possibly due to a read error. This chain uses TRBV4-1 with TRBJ2-4, with a weak D call TRBD2 (5 bases). The CDR3 has 15 amino acids. The germline CDR1 and CDR2 sequences are MGHRA and YSYEKL. The CDR3 bases are TGCGCCAGCAGCCAAGGCCGGGGAATGAAAAGCATTCAGTACTTC. Protein sequence: CASSQGRGMKSIQYF.

The gene calls are TRBV6-5 and TRBJ2-1, with D unclear. Germline CDR1 reads MNHEY; CDR2 reads SVGAGI. Between the trimmed V and J ends, which lost 3 bases and 10 bases, there was a span of 7 bases. The CDR3 has 11 residues. Here the CDR3 DNA reads TGTGCCAGCAGTTATTCGGGCGAGCAGTTCTTC. This translates into CASSYSGEQFF.

This clonotype was observed a few times. The chain combines TRBV3-1 with TRBJ2-1, with D unresolved. V was pared by 4 bases and J by 9 bases, with 13 bases between. The CDR3 runs 13 residues. Per the germline V gene, CDR1 is LGHDT and CDR2 is YNNKEL (reference sequence). Written as DNA, the CDR3 is TGTGCCAGCAGCCTCCGGTTGCCTCCTGAGCAGTTCTTC. Its translation is CASSLRLPPEQFF.

This clonotype has just a few counts. This chain connects TRBV19 to TRBJ1-6; D gene uncertain. The length of the CDR3 is 12 residues. V gave up 0 bases and J gave up 8 bases, with 2 bases separating them. Looked up from germline, CDR1 is LNHDA and CDR2 is SQIVND (reference sequence). In DNA, the CDR3 is TGTGCCAGTAGTATAGATGATTCACCCCTCCACTTT. Protein: CASSIDDSPLHF.

This clonotype was counted many times. DNA of the CDR3: TGCAGCGTCGCCCTCACGGCGGGACAAGAGACCCAGTACTTC. Translated, it gives CSVALTAGQETQYF. V gene TRBV29-1 combines with J gene TRBJ2-5; tentatively, D is TRBD2 (6 bases). The V gene lost 6 bases and the J gene lost 2 bases, with 16 bases spanning the gap. This CDR3 region has 14 residues. Germline CDR1 is SQVTM and CDR2 is ANQGSEA.

A few counts support this clonotype. The rearrangement joins TRBV19 to TRBJ2-4; D assignment may be TRBD1 or TRBD2 (5 bases each). Matching the DNA end better, TRBJ2-7 makes the J call doubtful. The CDR3 spans 15 residues. Germline CDR1 reads LNHDA; CDR2 reads SQIVND (reference sequence). The CDR3 protein is CASSIEGTSISEQYF. The CDR3 bases are TGTGCCAGTAGTATAGAGGGGACCTCGATCTCCGAGCAGTACTTC.